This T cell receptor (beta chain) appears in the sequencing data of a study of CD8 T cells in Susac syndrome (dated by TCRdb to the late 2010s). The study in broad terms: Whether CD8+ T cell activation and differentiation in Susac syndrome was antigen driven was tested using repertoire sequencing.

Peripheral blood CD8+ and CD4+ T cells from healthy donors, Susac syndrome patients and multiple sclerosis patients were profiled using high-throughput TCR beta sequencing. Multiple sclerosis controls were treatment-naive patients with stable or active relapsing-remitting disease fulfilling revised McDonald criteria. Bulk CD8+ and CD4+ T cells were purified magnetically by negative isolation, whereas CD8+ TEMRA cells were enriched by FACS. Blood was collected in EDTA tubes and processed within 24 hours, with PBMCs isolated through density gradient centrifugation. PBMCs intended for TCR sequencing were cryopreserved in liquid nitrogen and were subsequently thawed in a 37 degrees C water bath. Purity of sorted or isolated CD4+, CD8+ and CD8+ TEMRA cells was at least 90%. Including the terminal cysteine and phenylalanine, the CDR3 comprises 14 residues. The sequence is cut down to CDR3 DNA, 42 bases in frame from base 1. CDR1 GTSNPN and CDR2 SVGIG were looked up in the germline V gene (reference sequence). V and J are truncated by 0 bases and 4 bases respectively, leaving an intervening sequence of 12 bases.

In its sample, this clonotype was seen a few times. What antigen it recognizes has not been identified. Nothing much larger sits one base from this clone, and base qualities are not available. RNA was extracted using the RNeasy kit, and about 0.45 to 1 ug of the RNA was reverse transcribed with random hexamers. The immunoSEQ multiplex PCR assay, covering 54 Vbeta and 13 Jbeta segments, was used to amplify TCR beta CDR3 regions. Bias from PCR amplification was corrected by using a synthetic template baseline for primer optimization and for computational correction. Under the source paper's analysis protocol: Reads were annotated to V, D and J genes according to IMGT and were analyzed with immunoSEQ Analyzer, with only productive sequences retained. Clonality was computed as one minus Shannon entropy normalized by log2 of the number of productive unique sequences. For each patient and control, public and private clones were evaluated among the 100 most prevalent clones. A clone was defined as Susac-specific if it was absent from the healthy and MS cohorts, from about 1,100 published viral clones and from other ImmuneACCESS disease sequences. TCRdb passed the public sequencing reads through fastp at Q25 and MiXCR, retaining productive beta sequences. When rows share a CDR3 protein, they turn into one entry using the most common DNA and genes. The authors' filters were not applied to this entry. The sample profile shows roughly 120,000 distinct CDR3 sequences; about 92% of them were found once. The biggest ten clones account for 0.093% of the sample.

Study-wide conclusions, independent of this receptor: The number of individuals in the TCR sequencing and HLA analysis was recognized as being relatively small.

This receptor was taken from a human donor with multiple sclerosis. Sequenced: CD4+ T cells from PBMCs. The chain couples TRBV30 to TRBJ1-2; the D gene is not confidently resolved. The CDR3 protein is CAWSVADLTYGYTF. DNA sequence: TGTGCCTGGAGTGTTGCGGACCTCACCTATGGCTACACCTTC.